This is a list of T cell receptor beta chains from one sample in a study of OX40 agonist ivuxolimab in advanced cancers. Profiling relied on immunoSEQ multiplex PCR, and the TCRdb table lists in-frame clones only, not all of them. The table records approximately 19,000 clones, around 80% of them present only once. This specimen consisted of CD4+ or CD8+ T cells sorted from blood, obtained in a trial of the OX40 agonist ivuxolimab. These TCRs come from an adult with an advanced solid tumor such as melanoma, head and neck, liver or kidney cancer. CDR3s include the opening cysteine and the closing phenylalanine or tryptophan. The order of the fields is V gene, CDR3 length, J gene, CDR3 protein.

V: TRBV11-1
length: 16
J: TRBJ2-2
CDR3: CASSSPGQGFTGELFF

V: TRBV4-1
length: 18
J: TRBJ2-2
CDR3: CASSYHRLAGGNTGELFF

V: TRBV5-5
length: 14
J: TRBJ2-7
CDR3: CASSLSGGGYEQYF

V: TRBV9
length: 13
J: TRBJ1-2
CDR3: CASSTRDNYGYTF

V: TRBV2
length: 15
J: .
CDR3: CASTPQGTTTYEQYF

V: TRBV29-1
length: 13
J: TRBJ2-7
CDR3: CSVDETGRSEQYF

V: TRBV10-3
length: 17
J: TRBJ2-2
CDR3: CAISDTSGRAGTGELFF

V: TRBV19
length: 15
J: TRBJ2-1
CDR3: CASSSTSGEYNEQFF

V: TRBV6-5
length: 12
J: TRBJ2-7
CDR3: CAISEWRNEQYF

V: TRBV27
length: 15
J: TRBJ1-1
CDR3: CASSFKWGAVVEAFF

V: TRBV27
length: 18
J: TRBJ1-5
CDR3: CASSPAGTAGSGHQPQHF

V: TRBV25-1
length: 14
J: TRBJ1-2
CDR3: CASSDWTYLYGYTF

V: TRBV5-4
length: 15
J: TRBJ1-3
CDR3: CASSFVGASGNTIYF

V: TRBV7-9
length: 14
J: TRBJ1-2
CDR3: CASSLRQGSYGYTF

V: TRBV9
length: 16
J: TRBJ2-5
CDR3: CASSPRIGAGVETQYF

V: TRBV2
length: 13
J: TRBJ2-5
CDR3: CASSSRAEETQYF

V: TRBV19
length: 14
J: TRBJ2-2
CDR3: CASTTGVGHRGAVF

V: TRBV6-5
length: 14
J: TRBJ2-7
CDR3: CASSQAGGPYEQYF

V: TRBV7-2
length: 16
J: TRBJ2-1
CDR3: CASSSPPGTGDHEQFF

V: TRBV19
length: 16
J: TRBJ2-1
CDR3: CASSPRSGPPYNEQFF

V: TRBV5-1
length: 13
J: TRBJ1-4
CDR3: CASRVPPNEKLFF

V: TRBV10-1
length: 15
J: TRBJ2-5
CDR3: CASSEWTSGKETQYF

V: TRBV5-8
length: 15
J: TRBJ1-5
CDR3: CASSLVQYSNQPQHF

V: TRBV6-1
length: 12
J: TRBJ2-4
CDR3: CACEDVPHIQYF

V: TRBV5-4
length: 16
J: TRBJ2-5
CDR3: CASSLAGAGSQETQYF

V: TRBV9
length: 13
J: TRBJ2-2
CDR3: CASSERGTGELFF

V: TRBV10-2
length: 14
J: TRBJ2-7
CDR3: CASSRRRGGDEQYF

V: TRBV5-4
length: 15
J: TRBJ1-3
CDR3: CASSLWSSSGNTIYF

V: TRBV28
length: 12
J: TRBJ1-2
CDR3: CASSSQSDGYTF

V: TRBV5-5
length: 15
J: TRBJ1-6
CDR3: CASSPRPDKNSPLHF

V: TRBV19
length: 14
J: TRBJ1-2
CDR3: CASSISSANYGYTF

V: TRBV18
length: 17
J: TRBJ2-1
CDR3: CASSPLGASGSYNEQFF

V: TRBV30
length: 15
J: TRBJ1-4
CDR3: CAWTAPGTGREKLFF

V: TRBV7-2
length: 16
J: TRBJ2-2
CDR3: CASSPNRVSNTGELFF

V: TRBV6-1
length: 14
J: TRBJ2-7
CDR3: CATYNIQGAYEQYF

V: TRBV7-7
length: 14
J: TRBJ2-1
CDR3: CASSASGRLEEQFF

V: TRBV2
length: 16
J: TRBJ1-6
CDR3: CASSRQEPADNSPLHF

V: TRBV4-2
length: 12
J: TRBJ1-2
CDR3: CASSGGTYGYTF

V: TRBV28
length: 15
J: TRBJ1-1
CDR3: CASSYPGHLNTEAFF

V: TRBV28
length: 14
J: TRBJ1-2
CDR3: CASRLDRGQRGYTF

V: TRBV4-3
length: 16
J: TRBJ2-5
CDR3: CASSQDLGQGFGTQYF

V: TRBV4-1
length: 15
J: TRBJ1-2
CDR3: CASSQARSGGQGYTF

V: TRBV6-1
length: 13
J: TRBJ2-7
CDR3: CASSARQGGEQYF